The rows below give T cell receptor beta chains drawn from one sample of a study of cytomegalovirus exposure and HLA in healthy donors. Sequencing was performed with immunoSEQ multiplex PCR; in TCRdb, only in-frame clones are kept and a portion is missing. Altogether about 150,000 clones are present, roughly 80% being singletons, with the ten largest covering 1% to 1.5%. Sequencing was carried out using PBMCs. The receptors derive from a man aged 50 or older in good health and CMV-seropositive. The CDR3 runs from the conserved cysteine through the conserved F or W. D genes are given only for firm matches. Rows give clone size only sometimes, using once, few, many, or a class for an expanded clone.

clone_size j_call d_call v_call cdr3_aa cdr3_nt
NA TRBJ1-2 NA TRBV5-1 CASSWGGLGMDYGYTF TGCGCCAGCAGCTGGGGAGGACTGGGGATGGACTATGGCTACACCTTC
few TRBJ2-7 TRBD2 TRBV2 CASSGLAGENEQYF TGTGCCAGCAGTGGCCTAGCGGGGGAAAACGAGCAGTACTTC
NA TRBJ2-2 NA TRBV2 CASSEIGGQTGELFF TGTGCCAGCAGTGAAATCGGGGGGCAGACCGGGGAGCTGTTTTTT
few TRBJ1-1 TRBD1 TRBV6-6 CASSIDRGKAFF TGTGCCAGCAGCATCGACAGGGGGAAAGCTTTCTTT
NA TRBJ1-5 TRBD1 TRBV5-1 CASSLQGLGQPQHF TGCGCCAGCAGCTTACAGGGGCTAGGTCAGCCCCAGCATTTT
NA TRBJ2-5 TRBD2 TRBV4-1 CASSHQGEGWETQYF TGCGCCAGCAGCCATCAAGGGGAGGGCTGGGAGACCCAGTACTTC
NA TRBJ2-5 TRBD1 TRBV19 CASSKDRARETQYF TGTGCCAGTAGTAAGGACAGGGCAAGGGAGACCCAGTACTTC
NA TRBJ1-2 NA TRBV28 CASSLARNYGYTF TGTGCCAGCAGTTTGGCCAGGAACTATGGCTACACCTTC
NA TRBJ2-3 TRBD2 TRBV5-1 CASSSGVRLTDTQYF TGCGCCAGCAGCAGCGGGGTTAGACTCACAGATACGCAGTATTTT
NA TRBJ1-6 TRBD1 TRBV11-1 CAGTVGSPLHF TGTGCCGGGACAGTCGGTTCACCCCTCCACTTT
NA TRBJ2-5 TRBD1 TRBV6-1 CASSKSRGQGETQYF TGTGCCAGCAGCAAATCCAGGGGGCAAGGAGAGACCCAGTACTTC
NA TRBJ2-7 NA TRBV5-1 CASSSDSFYEQYF TGCGCCAGCAGCTCGGACAGTTTCTACGAGCAGTACTTC
NA TRBJ2-7 TRBD2 TRBV18 CASSPQSSGGAYEQYF TGTGCCAGCTCACCACAATCTAGCGGGGGGGCCTACGAGCAGTACTTC